Listed below are T cell receptor beta chains from one sample, sequenced in a study of blood T cell repertoires in COVID-19. The table came from immunoSEQ multiplex PCR; TCRdb's copy has only in-frame clones and leaves some out. The table shows 65,000 to 80,000 clones, with 88% occurring only once. Sequenced input: peripheral blood. The receptors come from a man aged 45-65 years with active COVID-19. CDR3s include the opening cysteine and the closing phenylalanine or tryptophan. Fields, in order: V gene, CDR3 length, clone size, J gene, D gene, CDR3 DNA, CDR3 protein. D genes are given only for firm matches. Not every row has a clone size; where given, it reads once, few, many or a size class.

TRBV19	15	NA	TRBJ1-6	NA	TGTGCCAGTAGTGAAGGAGTGTCCTATAATTCACCCCTCCACTTT	CASSEGVSYNSPLHF
TRBV3-1/TRBV3-2	14	NA	TRBJ2-7	TRBD1	TGTGCCAGCAGCCAAACAGGGGGTTTCAACGAGCAGTACTTC	CASSQTGGFNEQYF
TRBV4-2	18	NA	TRBJ1-1	NA	TGTGCCAGCAGCTCCCCCCCCGGCAGGGCTACTGTCTTGACTGAAGCTTTCTTT	CASSSPPGRATVLTEAFF
TRBV4-3	18	NA	TRBJ2-6	NA	TGCGCCAGCAGCCAAGAGGGGGGGGCAGGGCCCGGGGCCAACGTCCTGACTTTC	CASSQEGGAGPGANVLTF
TRBV2	15	few	TRBJ2-7	TRBD2	TGTGCCAGCAGTGAAGCTAGCGGGAGGGCCTACGAGCAGTACTTC	CASSEASGRAYEQYF
TRBV4-2	13	NA	TRBJ2-3	NA	TGTGCCAGCAGCCAAGAATCACGTCGGACGCAGTATTTT	CASSQESRRTQYF
TRBV7-2	13	NA	TRBJ1-6	TRBD1	TGTGCCAGCAGCGGGACAGGAAATTCACCCCTCCACTTT	CASSGTGNSPLHF
TRBV7-2	15	NA	TRBJ2-1	TRBD1	TGTGCCAGCACTCCTCTCAGGGGGCGGCGCAATGAGCAGTTCTTC	CASTPLRGRRNEQFF
TRBV7-3	15	NA	TRBJ2-1	TRBD2	TGTGCCAGCAGCTTAACCAGCGGGAGGGCCGGTGAGCAGTTCTTC	CASSLTSGRAGEQFF
TRBV11-2	14	NA	TRBJ2-5	NA	TGTGCCAGCAGCCGGGACTCCCTCCAAGAGACCCAGTACTTC	CASSRDSLQETQYF
TRBV27	17	NA	TRBJ1-5	TRBD1	TGTGCCAGCAGTTTATCGTGGCCGGGACAGGGTACTCAGCCCCAGCATTTT	CASSLSWPGQGTQPQHF
TRBV9	16	NA	TRBJ1-1	TRBD1	TGTGCCAGCAGCATGAACAGGGGAAGGGAAAACACTGAAGCTTTCTTT	CASSMNRGRENTEAFF
TRBV5-1	14	NA	TRBJ2-1	NA	TGCGCCAGCAGCGAGATGGGCGGGAAGGACGAGCAGTTCTTC	CASSEMGGKDEQFF
TRBV19	14	NA	TRBJ2-3	NA	TGTGCCAGTAGTACGGCCGGGTCCCCGTTGGGGCAGTATTTT	CASSTAGSPLGQYF
TRBV7-2	15	NA	TRBJ1-1	NA	TGTGCCAGCAGCCCTAGAGCGGGCCAGAACACTGAAGCTTTCTTT	CASSPRAGQNTEAFF
TRBV12-3/TRBV12-4	13	NA	TRBJ2-4	NA	TGTGCCAGCAGTTTAGCGGGCCCAAACATTCAGTACTTC	CASSLAGPNIQYF
TRBV19	16	NA	TRBJ1-1	TRBD1	TGTGCCAGTAGTATGGGCGCAGGGGGCTTTTTTACTGAAGCTTTCTTT	CASSMGAGGFFTEAFF
TRBV9	14	NA	TRBJ2-5	TRBD1	TGTGCCAGCAGCGTAACAGGGGTTGGAGAGACCCAGTACTTC	CASSVTGVGETQYF
TRBV19	15	NA	TRBJ1-6	TRBD1	TGTGCCAGTAGTAATCAGGGGGGCAGGAATTCACCCCTCCACTTT	CASSNQGGRNSPLHF
TRBV5-1	16	NA	TRBJ2-1	TRBD1	TGCGCCAGCAGCTTAGACTCCAGGACAGGAGGAAATGAGCAGTTCTTC	CASSLDSRTGGNEQFF
TRBV9	14	NA	TRBJ2-3	NA	TGTGCCAGCAGCGTAGACGGGAGTGGAGATACGCAGTATTTT	CASSVDGSGDTQYF
TRBV6-2/TRBV6-3	15	NA	TRBJ2-7	NA	TGTGCCAGCAGTTATACGGCGGGCGCCTCCTACGAGCAGTACTTC	CASSYTAGASYEQYF
TRBV5-6	11	once	TRBJ2-1	TRBD1	TGTGCCAGCAGCTGGACAGGGGAGCAGTTCTTC	CASSWTGEQFF
TRBV4-3	13	few	TRBJ2-7	TRBD1	TGCGCCAGCAGCCAAGTGGGACAGCTCGAGCAGTACTTC	CASSQVGQLEQYF
TRBV24-1	17	NA	TRBJ2-2	TRBD1	TGTGCCACCAGTGATTACCGACAGGGGGCGATCCGTGGGGAGCTGTTTTTT	CATSDYRQGAIRGELFF
TRBV7-2	16	NA	TRBJ1-2	TRBD1	TGTGCCAGCAGCTTAATTACCGGACAGGGAGACTATGGCTACACCTTC	CASSLITGQGDYGYTF
TRBV7-9	17	NA	TRBJ1-1	TRBD1	TGTGCCAGCAGCTTAGCCGCCGGGACAGGGGAGAACACTGAAGCTTTCTTT	CASSLAAGTGENTEAFF
TRBV28	13	NA	TRBJ1-1	TRBD1	TGTGCCAGCAGCCCCGGGACAGCCACTGAAGCTTTCTTT	CASSPGTATEAFF
TRBV7-9	14	NA	TRBJ1-1	NA	TGTGCCAGCAGCTTGGAACAGGAGAACACTGAAGCTTTCTTT	CASSLEQENTEAFF
TRBV2	13	few	TRBJ1-1	NA	TGTGCCAGCAGTGACAGGGTTGAGACTGAAGCTTTCTTT	CASSDRVETEAFF
TRBV18	15	NA	TRBJ2-4	NA	TGTGCCAGCTCACCAATGGGGCTAGCCAAAAACATTCAGTACTTC	CASSPMGLAKNIQYF
TRBV5-1	17	NA	TRBJ2-1	TRBD2	TGCGCCAGCAGCGCCGGGACTAGATTTAATCTATACAATGAGCAGTTCTTC	CASSAGTRFNLYNEQFF
TRBV28	13	NA	TRBJ2-7	NA	TGTGCCAGCAGTTCGACAGGCTCCTACGAGCAGTACTTC	CASSSTGSYEQYF
TRBV6-5	11	NA	TRBJ2-4	NA	TGTGCCAGCTTGGAGGGAAACATTCAGTACTTC	CASLEGNIQYF
TRBV15	15	NA	TRBJ1-5	NA	TGTGCCACCAGCAGAGACACCTATAGCAATCAGCCCCAGCATTTT	CATSRDTYSNQPQHF
TRBV7-2	16	NA	TRBJ2-3	TRBD2	TGTGCCAGCAGTCCCCTAGCGGGGGCCACCACAGATACGCAGTATTTT	CASSPLAGATTDTQYF
TRBV6-6	14	NA	TRBJ1-1	NA	TGTGCCAGCACCTCACCCCGGGGGGGCACTGAAGCTTTCTTT	CASTSPRGGTEAFF
TRBV9	14	NA	TRBJ2-7	NA	TGTGCCAGCAGCGTAGATCTGGGGGCGAGTGAGCAGTACTTC	CASSVDLGASEQYF
TRBV5-6	14	once	TRBJ2-2	NA	TGTGCCAGCAGCTCACTTCCCAACACCGGGGAGCTGTTTTTT	CASSSLPNTGELFF
TRBV29-1	18	NA	TRBJ1-2	TRBD1	TGCAGCGTTGCAAAGATTGGCACGAAAGACGGGACAGCCTATGGCTACACCTTC	CSVAKIGTKDGTAYGYTF
TRBV27	14	few	TRBJ2-7	TRBD1	TGTGCCAGCAGTTTCTCACAGGGGGCTTACGAGCAGTACTTC	CASSFSQGAYEQYF
TRBV4-1	15	NA	TRBJ1-1	NA	TGCGCCAGCAGCCAAGTTGGGTACGTCAGGGGTGAAGCTTTCTTT	CASSQVGYVRGEAFF
TRBV5-1	15	NA	TRBJ2-1	TRBD2	TGCGCCAGCGGACACCGACTAGCGGACTACAATGAGCAGTTCTTC	CASGHRLADYNEQFF
TRBV5-1	13	NA	TRBJ2-5	NA	TGCGCCAGCAGGGACAGCCCCCAAGAGACCCAGTACTTC	CASRDSPQETQYF
TRBV19	14	few	TRBJ2-7	TRBD1	TGTGCCAGTAGTATCACAGGGGCCTCCTACGAGCAGTACTTC	CASSITGASYEQYF
TRBV25-1	13	once	TRBJ1-1	NA	TGTGCCAGCAGTGTGGCCGGGGGCACTGAAGCTTTCTTT	CASSVAGGTEAFF
TRBV28	15	NA	TRBJ2-3	NA	TGTGCCAGCAGTTTCTTTGGAGGGGAGGCAGATACGCAGTATTTT	CASSFFGGEADTQYF
TRBV4-3	15	NA	TRBJ1-3	TRBD1	TGCGCCAGCAGCCAACTTCGACAGGGGGAAAAGCCCATATATTTT	CASSQLRQGEKPIYF
TRBV7-2	14	NA	TRBJ2-7	NA	TGTGCCAGCAGCTTAGATTCAGGGAATGCCGAGCAGTACTTC	CASSLDSGNAEQYF
TRBV30	13	NA	TRBJ1-1	NA	TGTGCCTGGAGTGTACCCGGGGAAACTGAAGCTTTCTTT	CAWSVPGETEAFF
TRBV21-1	18	NA	TRBJ1-4	NA	TGTGCCAGCAGCAAAGGGGGCGGCAGGGGGCTGTTTAATGAAAAACTGTTTTTT	CASSKGGGRGLFNEKLFF